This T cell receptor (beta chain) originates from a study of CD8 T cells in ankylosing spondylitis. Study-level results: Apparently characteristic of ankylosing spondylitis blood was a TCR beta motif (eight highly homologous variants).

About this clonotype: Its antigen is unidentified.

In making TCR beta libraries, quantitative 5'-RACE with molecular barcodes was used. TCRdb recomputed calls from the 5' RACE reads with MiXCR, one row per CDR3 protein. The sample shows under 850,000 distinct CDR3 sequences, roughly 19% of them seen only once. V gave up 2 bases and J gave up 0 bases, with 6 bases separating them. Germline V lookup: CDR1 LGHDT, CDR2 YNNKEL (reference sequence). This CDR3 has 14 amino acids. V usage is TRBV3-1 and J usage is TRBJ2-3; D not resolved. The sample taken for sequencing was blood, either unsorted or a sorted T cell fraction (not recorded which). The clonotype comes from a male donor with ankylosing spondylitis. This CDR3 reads CASSQTQSTDTQYF. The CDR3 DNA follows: TGTGCCAGCAGCCAAACACAGAGCACAGATACGCAGTATTTT.